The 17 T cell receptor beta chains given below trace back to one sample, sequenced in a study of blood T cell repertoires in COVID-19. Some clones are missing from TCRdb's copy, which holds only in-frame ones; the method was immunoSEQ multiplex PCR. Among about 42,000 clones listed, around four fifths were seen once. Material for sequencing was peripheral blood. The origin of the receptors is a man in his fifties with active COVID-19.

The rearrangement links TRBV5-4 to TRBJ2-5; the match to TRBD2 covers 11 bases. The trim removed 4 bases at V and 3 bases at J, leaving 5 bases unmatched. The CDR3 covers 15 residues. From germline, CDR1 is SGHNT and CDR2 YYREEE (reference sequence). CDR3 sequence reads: CASSLKLAGEETQYF. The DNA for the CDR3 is TGTGCCAGCAGCCTAAAACTAGCGGGGGAAGAGACCCAGTACTTC.

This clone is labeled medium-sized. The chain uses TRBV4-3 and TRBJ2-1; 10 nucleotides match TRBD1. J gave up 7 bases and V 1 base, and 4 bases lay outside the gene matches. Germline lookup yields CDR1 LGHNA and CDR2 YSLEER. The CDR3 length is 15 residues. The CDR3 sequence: CASSQADRGINEQFF. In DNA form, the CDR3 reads TGCGCCAGCAGCCAAGCGGACAGGGGGATTAATGAGCAGTTCTTC.

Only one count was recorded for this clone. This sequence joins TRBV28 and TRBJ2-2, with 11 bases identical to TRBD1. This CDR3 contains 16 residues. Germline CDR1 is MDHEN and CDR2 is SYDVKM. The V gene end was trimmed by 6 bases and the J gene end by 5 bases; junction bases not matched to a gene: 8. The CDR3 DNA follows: TGTGCCAGCAGGAGCCGGGACAGGGGGTTAACCGGGGAGCTGTTTTTT. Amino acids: CASRSRDRGLTGELFF.

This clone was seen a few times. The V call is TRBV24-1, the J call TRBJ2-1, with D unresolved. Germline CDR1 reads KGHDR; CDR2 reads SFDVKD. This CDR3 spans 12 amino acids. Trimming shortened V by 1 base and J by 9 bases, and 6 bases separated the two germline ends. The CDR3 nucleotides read TGTGCCACCAGTGATTTTAATAGTGAGCAGTTCTTC. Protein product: CATSDFNSEQFF.

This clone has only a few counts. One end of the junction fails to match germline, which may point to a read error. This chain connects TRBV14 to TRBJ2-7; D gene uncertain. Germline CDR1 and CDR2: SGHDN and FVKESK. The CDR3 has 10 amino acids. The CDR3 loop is CASSQRSVCF. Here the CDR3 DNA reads TGTGCCAGCAGCCAGCGAAGTGTGTGCTTC.

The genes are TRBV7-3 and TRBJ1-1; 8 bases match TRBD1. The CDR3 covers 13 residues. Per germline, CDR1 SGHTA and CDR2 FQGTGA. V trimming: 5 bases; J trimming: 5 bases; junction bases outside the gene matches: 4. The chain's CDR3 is CASSLNRGTEAFF. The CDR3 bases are TGTGCCAGCAGCCTCAACAGGGGGACTGAAGCTTTCTTT. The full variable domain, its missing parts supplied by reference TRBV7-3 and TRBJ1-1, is GAGVSQTPSNKVTEKGKYVELRCDPISGHTALYWYRQSLGQGPEFLIYFQGTGAADDSGLPNDRFFAVRPEGSVSTLKIQRTERGDSAVYLCASSLNRGTEAFFGQGTRLTVV.

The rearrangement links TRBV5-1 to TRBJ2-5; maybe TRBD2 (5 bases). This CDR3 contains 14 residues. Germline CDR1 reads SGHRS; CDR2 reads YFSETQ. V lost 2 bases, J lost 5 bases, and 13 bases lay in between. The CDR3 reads CASSFGIGGETQYF. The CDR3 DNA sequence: TGCGCCAGCAGCTTCGGGATAGGCGGGGAGACCCAGTACTTC.

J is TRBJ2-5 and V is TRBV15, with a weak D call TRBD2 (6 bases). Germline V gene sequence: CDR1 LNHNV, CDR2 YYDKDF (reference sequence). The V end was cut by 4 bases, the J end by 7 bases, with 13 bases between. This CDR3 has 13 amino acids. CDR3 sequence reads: CATSIPGTPTQYF. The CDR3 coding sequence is TGTGCCACCAGCATCCCGGGGACTCCGACCCAGTACTTC. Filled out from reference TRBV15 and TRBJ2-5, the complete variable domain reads DAMVIQNPRYQVTQFGKPVTLSCSQTLNHNVMYWYQQKSSQAPKLLFHYYDKDFNNEADTPDNFQSRRPNTSFCFLDIRSPGLGDTAMYLCATSIPGTPTQYFGPGTRLLVL.

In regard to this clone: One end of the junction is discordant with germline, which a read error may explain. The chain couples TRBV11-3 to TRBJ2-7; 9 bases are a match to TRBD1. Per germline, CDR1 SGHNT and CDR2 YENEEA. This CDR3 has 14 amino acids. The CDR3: CASSYHPGDRVIDF. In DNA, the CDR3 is TGTGCCAGCAGCTACCACCCGGGGGACAGGGTAATTGACTTC.

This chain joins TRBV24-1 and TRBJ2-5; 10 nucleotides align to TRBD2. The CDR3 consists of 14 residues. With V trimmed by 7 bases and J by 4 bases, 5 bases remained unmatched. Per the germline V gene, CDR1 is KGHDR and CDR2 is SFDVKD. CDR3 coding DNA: TGTGCCACCAGATCTAGCGGGAGATTAGAGACCCAGTACTTC. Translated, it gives CATRSSGRLETQYF.

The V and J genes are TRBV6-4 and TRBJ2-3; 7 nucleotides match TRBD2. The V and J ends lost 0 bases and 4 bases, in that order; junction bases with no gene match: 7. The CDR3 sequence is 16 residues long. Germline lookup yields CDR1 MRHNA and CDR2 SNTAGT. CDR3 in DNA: TGTGCCAGCAGTGACTCGGGCCCGGGAGGAGCAGATACGCAGTATTTT. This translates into CASSDSGPGGADTQYF.

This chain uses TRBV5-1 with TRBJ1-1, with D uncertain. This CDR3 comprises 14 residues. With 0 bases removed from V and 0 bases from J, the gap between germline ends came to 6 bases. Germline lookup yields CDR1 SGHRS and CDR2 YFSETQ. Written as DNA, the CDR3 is TGCGCCAGCAGCTTGGCCGCGGTGAACACTGAAGCTTTCTTT. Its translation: CASSLAAVNTEAFF.

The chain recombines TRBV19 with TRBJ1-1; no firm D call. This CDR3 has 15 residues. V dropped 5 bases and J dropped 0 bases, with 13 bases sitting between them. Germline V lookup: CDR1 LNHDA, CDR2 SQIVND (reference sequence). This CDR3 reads CASSPQTLLNTEAFF. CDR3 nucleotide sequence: TGTGCCAGTAGTCCCCAGACATTACTGAACACTGAAGCTTTCTTT.

The CDR3: CASRAGFTGELFF. As DNA, the CDR3 is TGCGCCAGCCGCGCAGGGTTCACCGGGGAGCTGTTTTTT. This chain joins TRBV5-1 and TRBJ2-2; a possible D gene is TRBD1 (5 bases). The V end lost 7 bases, the J end lost 4 bases, and 11 bases lay between the germline ends. CDR1 SGHRS and CDR2 YFSETQ come from the germline V gene. This CDR3 is 13 amino acids long. The complete variable domain, with remaining parts taken from reference TRBV5-1 and TRBJ2-2, reads KAGVTQTPRYLIKTRGQQVTLSCSPISGHRSVSWYQQTPGQGLQFLFEYFSETQRNKGNFPGRFSGRQFSNSRSEMNVSTLELGDSALYLCASRAGFTGELFFGEGSRLTVL.

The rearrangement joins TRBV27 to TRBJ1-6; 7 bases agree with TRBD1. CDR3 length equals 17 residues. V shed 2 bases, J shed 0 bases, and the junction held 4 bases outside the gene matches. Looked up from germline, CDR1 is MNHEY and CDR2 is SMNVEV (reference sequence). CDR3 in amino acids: CASSLQQGYSYNSPLHF. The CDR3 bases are TGTGCCAGCAGTTTACAACAGGGGTACTCCTATAATTCACCCCTCCACTTT.

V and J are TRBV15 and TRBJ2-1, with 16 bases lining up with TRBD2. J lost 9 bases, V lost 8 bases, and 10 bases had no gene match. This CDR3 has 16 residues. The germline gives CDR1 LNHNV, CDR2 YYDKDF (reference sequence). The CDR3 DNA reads TGTGCCACCGGCACCGGGACTAGCGGGGGGGCCGGTGAGCAGTTCTTC. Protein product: CATGTGTSGGAGEQFF.

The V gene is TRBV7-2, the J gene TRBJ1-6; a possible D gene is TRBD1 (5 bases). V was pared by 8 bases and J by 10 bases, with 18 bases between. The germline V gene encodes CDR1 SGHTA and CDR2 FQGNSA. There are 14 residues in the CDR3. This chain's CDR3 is CASSPGDGSSPLHF. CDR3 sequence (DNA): TGTGCCAGCTCTCCGGGGGATGGTAGCTCACCCCTCCACTTT.